Listed below are T cell receptor beta chains from one sample, sequenced in a study of T cells in Graves' hyperthyroidism and ophthalmopathy. TCRdb re-called the multiplex PCR reads with MiXCR, one entry per CDR3 protein. The sample has roughly 750,000 distinct CDR3 sequences, roughly 15% seen once. The sequenced material came from blood. These receptors all stem from a man aged 18 to 30 with Graves' hyperthyroidism. Both conserved end residues are trimmed from each CDR3.

V gene	J gene	CDR3 length	CDR3 protein
TRBV7-9	TRBJ2-7	13	ASSIDGTPWDEQY
TRBV28	TRBJ1-2	11	ASSIDLNYGYT
TRBV29-1	TRBJ1-2	10	SVEMTVFGYT
TRBV28	TRBJ1-4	13	ASSSAGTGNEKLF
TRBV20-1	TRBJ2-7	10	SAGPGGYEQY
TRBV20-1	TRBJ2-7	9	SARDTYEQY
TRBV12-3/TRBV12-4	TRBJ2-1	15	ASSLGTVGPIYNEQF
TRBV2	TRBJ2-2	13	ASSVSGGSAGELF
TRBV11-3	TRBJ1-4	13	ASSLAGQGRGKLF
TRBV5-4	TRBJ1-2	14	ASSLGVVGEAYGYT
TRBV5-6	TRBJ2-7	12	ASNNPGGPYEQY
TRBV3-1	TRBJ2-7	14	ASSQGRSGAIYEQY
TRBV18	TRBJ2-7	11	ASTFGGAYEQY
TRBV2	TRBJ1-3	11	ASSLDRVYTIY
TRBV10-3	TRBJ2-7	13	AISAPTKRSYEQY
TRBV10-3	TRBJ2-7	9	AISTGREQY
TRBV29-1	TRBJ2-7	11	SVAWVAPYEQY
TRBV29-1	TRBJ1-1	13	SVEDLGWRNTEAF
TRBV6-1	TRBJ2-3	12	ASTGQGATDTQY
TRBV11-2	TRBJ2-2	15	ASSLVAGTGGIGELF
TRBV30	TRBJ1-5	15	AWSDIEDRGTNQPQH
TRBV27	TRBJ2-7	12	ASSWTVNGYEQY
TRBV28	TRBJ2-2	15	ASSLGTGMPRTGELF
TRBV20-1	TRBJ2-7	14	SGKGQDFSNSYEQY
TRBV20-1	TRBJ2-1	11	SAPGGPRDEQF
TRBV24-1	TRBJ2-5	14	ATSEGYRGGVETQY
TRBV11-3	TRBJ2-5	14	ASSSSGRSGPETQY